These T cell receptor beta chains were read from a single sample in a study of spatial heterogeneity in lung cancer. TCRdb re-analysed the 5' RACE reads in MiXCR, keeping a single row per CDR3 protein. Among roughly 40,000 distinct CDR3 sequences listed, 6.8% were seen once. The sample in question was PBMCs, obtained at surgery. These receptors all come from a female donor with early-stage non-small cell lung cancer. The CDR3 runs from the conserved cysteine through the conserved F or W. A D gene is named only where the DNA matches it firmly. The listing skips clone size in some rows; elsewhere it reads once, few, many or a size class.

J	size	V	D	CDR3	DNA
TRBJ2-2	few	TRBV4-1	-	CASSQDRRAGNTGELFF	TGCGCCAGCAGCCAAGATCGGCGGGCAGGGAACACCGGGGAGCTGTTTTTT
TRBJ2-1	many	TRBV7-8	TRBD2	CASSPSGGAYNEQFF	TGTGCCAGCAGCCCAAGCGGGGGGGCCTACAATGAGCAGTTCTTC
TRBJ1-1	few	TRBV9	-	CASSTGAGTEAFF	TGTGCCAGCAGCACCGGGGCCGGGACTGAAGCTTTCTTT
TRBJ1-1	few	TRBV19	-	CASKLNTEAFF	TGTGCCAGTAAACTGAACACTGAAGCTTTCTTT
TRBJ1-5	-	TRBV20-1	TRBD1	CSARDRLSNQPQHF	TGCAGTGCACGGGACAGGTTGAGCAATCAGCCCCAGCATTTT
TRBJ2-5	few	TRBV10-1	-	CASSVRVEETQYF	TGCGCCAGCAGCGTCAGGGTGGAAGAGACCCAGTACTTC
TRBJ2-1	many	TRBV7-9	TRBD1	CASSLAGTANNEQFF	TGTGCCAGCAGCTTAGCCGGGACAGCCAACAATGAGCAGTTCTTC
TRBJ2-7	many	TRBV7-9	-	CASSRDPGRYEQYF	TGTGCCAGCAGCCGAGACCCGGGACGGTACGAGCAGTACTTC
TRBJ1-1	many	TRBV7-9	-	CASSLFMNTEAFF	TGTGCCAGCAGCTTATTTATGAACACTGAAGCTTTCTTT
TRBJ2-1	many	TRBV11-1	-	CASSSQGSAYIGEQFF	TGTGCCAGCAGCTCACAGGGCTCGGCGTATATCGGTGAGCAGTTCTTC
TRBJ2-5	-	TRBV5-1	TRBD1	CASSTRTGGPQETQYF	TGCGCCAGCAGCACGCGGACAGGGGGGCCCCAAGAGACCCAGTACTTC
TRBJ1-3	many	TRBV5-1	-	CASSLEQRSSGNTIYF	TGCGCCAGCAGCTTGGAACAGAGGAGCTCTGGAAACACCATATATTTT
TRBJ2-7	many	TRBV6-6	TRBD1	CASSYTGTGVAEQYF	TGTGCCAGCAGTTACACGGGGACAGGGGTGGCCGAGCAGTACTTC
TRBJ2-7	many	TRBV20-1	-	CSARAPGEQYF	TGCAGTGCCAGGGCCCCAGGGGAGCAGTACTTC
TRBJ2-3	many	TRBV7-2	-	CASSLPGQLTDTQYF	TGTGCCAGCAGTTTACCGGGGCAACTCACAGATACGCAGTATTTT
TRBJ1-4	many	TRBV4-2	-	CASKGIGGGNEKLFF	TGTGCCAGCAAAGGGATCGGGGGAGGGAATGAAAAACTGTTTTTT
TRBJ1-1	many	TRBV5-1	-	CASSLSQGGTEAFF	TGCGCCAGCAGCTTGAGCCAGGGAGGCACTGAAGCTTTCTTT
TRBJ1-2	few	TRBV4-3	-	CASSQGPAYGYTF	TGCGCCAGCAGCCAAGGCCCCGCTTATGGCTACACCTTC
TRBJ2-3	many	TRBV4-3	-	CASSRQGGGVGDTQYF	TGCGCCAGCAGCCGGCAGGGGGGCGGGGTAGGAGATACGCAGTATTTT
TRBJ2-4	few	TRBV19	-	CARWNIQYF	TGTGCCCGATGGAACATTCAGTACTTC
TRBJ1-2	few	TRBV28	TRBD1	CASSFTGTGFYGYTF	TGTGCCAGCAGTTTCACCGGGACAGGCTTCTATGGCTACACCTTC
TRBJ2-5	few	TRBV2	-	CASNPGRGETQYF	TGTGCCAGCAATCCCGGAAGGGGAGAGACCCAGTACTTC
TRBJ2-2	many	TRBV18	-	CASSQRPTNTGELFF	TGTGCCAGCTCACAACGCCCTACGAACACCGGGGAGCTGTTTTTT
TRBJ2-3	many	TRBV10-3	-	CAISGLQGSADTQYF	TGTGCCATCAGTGGGCTACAGGGCTCCGCAGATACGCAGTATTTT
TRBJ1-4	-	TRBV7-2	-	CASSLSPSGRLFF	TGTGCCAGCAGCTTATCACCCTCAGGAAGACTGTTTTTT
TRBJ2-7	many	TRBV19	TRBD2	CASLGTSGVDNSYEQYF	TGTGCCAGCCTTGGGACTAGCGGGGTTGACAACTCCTACGAGCAGTACTTC
TRBJ2-1	few	TRBV10-3	TRBD2	CAISDGLAGGVTYNEQFF	TGTGCCATCAGTGACGGTCTAGCGGGGGGAGTCACCTACAATGAGCAGTTCTTC
TRBJ1-2	many	TRBV6-2/TRBV6-3	-	CASSYTLPRGKVDYGYTF	TGTGCCAGCAGTTACACGCTGCCGCGGGGGAAAGTCGACTATGGCTACACCTTC